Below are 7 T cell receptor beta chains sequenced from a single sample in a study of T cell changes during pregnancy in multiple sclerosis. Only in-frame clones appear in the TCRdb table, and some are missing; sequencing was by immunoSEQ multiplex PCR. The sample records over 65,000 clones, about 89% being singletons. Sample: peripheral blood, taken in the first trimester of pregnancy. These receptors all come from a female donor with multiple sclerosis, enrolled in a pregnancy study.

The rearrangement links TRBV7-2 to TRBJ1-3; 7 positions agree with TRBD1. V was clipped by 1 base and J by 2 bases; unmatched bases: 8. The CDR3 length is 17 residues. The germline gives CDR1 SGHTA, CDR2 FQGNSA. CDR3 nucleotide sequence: TGTGCCAGCAGCTTAGTGTTAAGACAGGGCCCTGGAAACACCATATATTTT. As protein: CASSLVLRQGPGNTIYF.

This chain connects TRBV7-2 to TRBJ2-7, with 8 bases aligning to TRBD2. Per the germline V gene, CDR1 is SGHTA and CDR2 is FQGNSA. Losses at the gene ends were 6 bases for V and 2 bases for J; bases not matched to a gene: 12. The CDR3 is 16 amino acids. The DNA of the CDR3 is TGTGCCAGCAGACTAACTACTACTAGCGGTGCCTACGAGCAGTACTTC. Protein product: CASRLTTTSGAYEQYF.

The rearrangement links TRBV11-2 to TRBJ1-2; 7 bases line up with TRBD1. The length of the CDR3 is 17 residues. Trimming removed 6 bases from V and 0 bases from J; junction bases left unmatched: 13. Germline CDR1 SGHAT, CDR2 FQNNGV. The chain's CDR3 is CASSPAAAGTANYGYTF. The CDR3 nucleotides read TGTGCCAGCAGTCCAGCGGCGGCGGGGACAGCTAACTATGGCTACACCTTC. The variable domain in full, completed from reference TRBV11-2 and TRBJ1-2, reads EAGVAQSPRYKIIEKRQSVAFWCNPISGHATLYWYQQILGQGPKLLIQFQNNGVVDDSQLPKDRFSAERLKGVDSTLKIQPAKLEDSAVYLCASSPAAAGTANYGYTFGSGTRLTVV.

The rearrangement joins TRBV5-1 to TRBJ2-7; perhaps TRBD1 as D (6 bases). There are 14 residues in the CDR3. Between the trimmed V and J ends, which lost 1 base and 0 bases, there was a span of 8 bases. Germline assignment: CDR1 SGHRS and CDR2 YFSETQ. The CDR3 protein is CASSLTGNSYEQYF. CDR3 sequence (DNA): TGCGCCAGCAGCTTGACAGGGAACTCCTACGAGCAGTACTTC.

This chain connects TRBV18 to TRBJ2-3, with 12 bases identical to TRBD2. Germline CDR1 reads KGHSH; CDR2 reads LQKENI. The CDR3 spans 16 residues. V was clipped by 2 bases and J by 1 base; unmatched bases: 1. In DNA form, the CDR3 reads TGTGCCAGCTCACCATCTAGCGGGAGGGGCACAGATACGCAGTATTTT. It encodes CASSPSSGRGTDTQYF.

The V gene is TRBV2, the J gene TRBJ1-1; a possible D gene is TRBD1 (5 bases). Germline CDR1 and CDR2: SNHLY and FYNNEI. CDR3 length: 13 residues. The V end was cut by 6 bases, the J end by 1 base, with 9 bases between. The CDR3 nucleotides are TGTGCCAGCAGCGTCCAGGGGAACACTGAAGCTTTCTTT. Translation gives CASSVQGNTEAFF.

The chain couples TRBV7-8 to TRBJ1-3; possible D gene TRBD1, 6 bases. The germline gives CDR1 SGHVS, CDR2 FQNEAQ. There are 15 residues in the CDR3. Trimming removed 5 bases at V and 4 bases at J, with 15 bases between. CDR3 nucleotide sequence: TGTGCCAGCAGCCTCGAAACAGGGTCAGGAAACACCATATATTTT. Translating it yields CASSLETGSGNTIYF.